This T cell receptor beta chain was sequenced in a study of metastatic and nonmetastatic thyroid tumors. Study-level information: The study looked at repertoires side by side in blood and in tumor or nodule tissue from malignant and benign thyroid patients. Broader study findings: Malignant thyroid tumors reportedly had TCR beta diversity that was significantly higher than in benign nodules, in blood and tumor.

Thyroid surgery took place with no prior treatment in any patient. TCRdb re-called clones from the PCR reads using MiXCR. The sample consists of 25,000 to 35,000 clones, about 32% of them appearing once. This clone was seen only once. Antigen specificity is unknown. In germline, CDR1 is MGHRA, CDR2 YSYEKL. The CDR3 runs 16 residues. V shed 1 base, J shed 4 bases, and the junction held 8 bases outside the gene matches. This receptor was identified in a female donor with papillary thyroid cancer or a benign thyroid nodule (not recorded which). Some clones in this sample may be carry-over from other donors' samples. Sequencing was performed on blood. The chain has TRBV4-1 and TRBJ2-3; 7 positions agree with TRBD1. The DNA of the CDR3 is TGCGCCAGCAGCCAAGGCCGACAGGGTGGAGCAGATACGCAGTATTTT. As protein: CASSQGRQGGADTQYF.